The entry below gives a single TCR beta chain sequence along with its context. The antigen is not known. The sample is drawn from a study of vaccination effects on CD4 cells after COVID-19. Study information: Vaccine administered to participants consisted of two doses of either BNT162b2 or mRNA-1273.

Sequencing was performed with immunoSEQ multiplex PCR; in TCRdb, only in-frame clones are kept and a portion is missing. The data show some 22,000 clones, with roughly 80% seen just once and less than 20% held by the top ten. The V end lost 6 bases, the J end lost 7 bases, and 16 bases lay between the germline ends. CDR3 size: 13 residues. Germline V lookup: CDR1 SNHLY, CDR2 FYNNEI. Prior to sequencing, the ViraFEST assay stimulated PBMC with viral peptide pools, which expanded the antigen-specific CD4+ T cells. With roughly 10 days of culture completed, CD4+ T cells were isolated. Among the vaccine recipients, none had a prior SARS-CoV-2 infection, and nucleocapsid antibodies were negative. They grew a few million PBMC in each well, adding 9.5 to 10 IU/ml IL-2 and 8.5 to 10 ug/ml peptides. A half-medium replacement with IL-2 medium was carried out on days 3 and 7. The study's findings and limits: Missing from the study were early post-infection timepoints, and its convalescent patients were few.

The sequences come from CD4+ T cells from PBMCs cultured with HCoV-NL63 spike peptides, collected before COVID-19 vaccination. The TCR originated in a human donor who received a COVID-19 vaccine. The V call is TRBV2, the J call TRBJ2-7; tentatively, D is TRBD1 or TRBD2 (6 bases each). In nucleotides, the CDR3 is TGTGCCAGCAGCGGCCAGCGGAGGGGGGAGCAGTACTTC. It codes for CASSGQRRGEQYF.